This T cell receptor beta chain was sequenced for a study of cytomegalovirus exposure and HLA in healthy donors. Amplification used 60 Vbeta primers and 13 Jbeta primers. Only in-frame clones appear in the TCRdb table, and some are missing; sequencing was by immunoSEQ multiplex PCR. This sample carries 150,000 to 200,000 clones, 65% to 90% of them seen once, and the ten largest clones take around a tenth. CDR1 is SEHNR and CDR2 is FQNEAQ in the germline V gene (reference sequence). Between the trimmed V and J ends, which lost 6 bases and 7 bases, there was a span of 16 bases. There are 13 residues in the CDR3.

This chain joins TRBV7-9 and TRBJ2-7; D uncertain. The clonotype comes from a man aged 45-65 years in good health and CMV-seropositive. The sample was PBMCs. Here the CDR3 reads CASSRHITPEQYF. CDR3 sequence (DNA): TGTGCCAGCAGTCGTCACATCACACCGGAGCAGTACTTC.